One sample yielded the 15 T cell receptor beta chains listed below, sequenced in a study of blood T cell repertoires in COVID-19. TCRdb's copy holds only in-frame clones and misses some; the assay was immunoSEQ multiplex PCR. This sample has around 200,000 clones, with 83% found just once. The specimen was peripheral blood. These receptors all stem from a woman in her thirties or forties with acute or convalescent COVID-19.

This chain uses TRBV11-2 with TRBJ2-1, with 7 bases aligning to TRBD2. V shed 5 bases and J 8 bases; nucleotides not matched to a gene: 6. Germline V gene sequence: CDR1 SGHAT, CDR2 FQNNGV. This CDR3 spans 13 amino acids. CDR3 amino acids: CASSPTAGDEQFF. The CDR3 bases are TGTGCCAGCAGCCCAACGGCGGGGGATGAGCAGTTCTTC.

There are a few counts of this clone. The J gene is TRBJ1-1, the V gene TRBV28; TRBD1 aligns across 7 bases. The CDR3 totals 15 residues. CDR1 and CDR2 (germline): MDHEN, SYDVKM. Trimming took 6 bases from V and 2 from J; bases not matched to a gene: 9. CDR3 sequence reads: CASRAPDRDNTEAFF. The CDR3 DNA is TGTGCCAGCAGAGCGCCCGACAGGGACAACACTGAAGCTTTCTTT.

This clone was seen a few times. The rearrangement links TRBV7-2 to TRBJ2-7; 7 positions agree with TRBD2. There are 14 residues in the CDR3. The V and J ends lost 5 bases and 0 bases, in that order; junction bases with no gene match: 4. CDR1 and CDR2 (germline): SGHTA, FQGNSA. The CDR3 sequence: CASSPRTSSYEQYF. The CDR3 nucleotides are TGTGCCAGCAGCCCGAGGACTAGCTCCTACGAGCAGTACTTC.

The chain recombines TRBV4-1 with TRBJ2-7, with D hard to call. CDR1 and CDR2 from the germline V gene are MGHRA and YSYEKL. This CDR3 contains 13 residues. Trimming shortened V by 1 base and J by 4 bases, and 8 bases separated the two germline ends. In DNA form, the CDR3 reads TGCGCCAGCAGCCAAGTGGGCGTTTACGAGCAGTACTTC. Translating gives CASSQVGVYEQYF.

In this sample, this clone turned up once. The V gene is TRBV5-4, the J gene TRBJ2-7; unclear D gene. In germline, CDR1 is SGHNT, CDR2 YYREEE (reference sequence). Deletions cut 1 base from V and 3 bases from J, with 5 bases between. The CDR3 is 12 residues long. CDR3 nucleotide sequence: TGTGCCAGCAGCTTGCCAGGCTACGAGCAGTACTTC. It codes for CASSLPGYEQYF.

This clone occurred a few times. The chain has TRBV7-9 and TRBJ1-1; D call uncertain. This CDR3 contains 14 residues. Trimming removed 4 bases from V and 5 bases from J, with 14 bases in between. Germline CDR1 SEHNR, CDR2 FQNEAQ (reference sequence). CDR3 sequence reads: CASSSSGTGTEAFF. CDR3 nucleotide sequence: TGTGCCAGCAGCTCGTCGGGTACGGGGACTGAAGCTTTCTTT.

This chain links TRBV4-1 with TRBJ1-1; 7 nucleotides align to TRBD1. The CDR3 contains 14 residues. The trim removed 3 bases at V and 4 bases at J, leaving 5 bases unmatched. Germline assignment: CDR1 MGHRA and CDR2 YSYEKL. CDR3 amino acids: CASSHSDRSTEAFF. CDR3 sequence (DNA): TGCGCCAGCAGCCATTCGGACAGGAGCACTGAAGCTTTCTTT.

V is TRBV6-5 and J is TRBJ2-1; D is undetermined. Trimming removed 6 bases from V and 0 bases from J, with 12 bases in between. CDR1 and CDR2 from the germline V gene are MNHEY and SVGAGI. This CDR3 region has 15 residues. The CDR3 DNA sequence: TGTGCCAGCAGCCCCGACATAAGCTCCTACAATGAGCAGTTCTTC. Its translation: CASSPDISSYNEQFF.

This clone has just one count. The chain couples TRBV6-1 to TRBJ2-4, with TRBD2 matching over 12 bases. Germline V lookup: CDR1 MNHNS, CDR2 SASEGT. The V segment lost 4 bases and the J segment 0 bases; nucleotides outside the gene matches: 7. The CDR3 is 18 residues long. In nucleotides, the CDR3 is TGTGCCAGCAGTGGGACTAGCGGGAAGGGACTAGCCAAAAACATTCAGTACTTC. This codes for CASSGTSGKGLAKNIQYF.

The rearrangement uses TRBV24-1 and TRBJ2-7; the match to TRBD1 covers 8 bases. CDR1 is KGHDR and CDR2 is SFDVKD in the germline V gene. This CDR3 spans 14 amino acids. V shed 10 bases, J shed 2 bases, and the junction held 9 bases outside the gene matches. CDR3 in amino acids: CATSPGQATYEQYF. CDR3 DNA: TGTGCCACTAGCCCGGGACAGGCTACCTACGAGCAGTACTTC.

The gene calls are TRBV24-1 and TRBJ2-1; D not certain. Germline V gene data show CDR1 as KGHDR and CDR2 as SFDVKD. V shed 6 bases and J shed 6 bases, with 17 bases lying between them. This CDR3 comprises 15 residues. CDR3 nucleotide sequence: TGTGCCACCAGTCGGATCGGTGAAACAGCCAATGAGCAGTTCTTC. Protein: CATSRIGETANEQFF.

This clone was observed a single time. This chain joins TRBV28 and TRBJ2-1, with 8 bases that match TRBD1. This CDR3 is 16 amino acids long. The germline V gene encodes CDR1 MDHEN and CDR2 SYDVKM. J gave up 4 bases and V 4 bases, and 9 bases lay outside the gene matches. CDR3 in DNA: TGTGCCAGCAGTTGGATTTTGAGACAGGGGTACAATGAGCAGTTCTTC. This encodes CASSWILRQGYNEQFF.

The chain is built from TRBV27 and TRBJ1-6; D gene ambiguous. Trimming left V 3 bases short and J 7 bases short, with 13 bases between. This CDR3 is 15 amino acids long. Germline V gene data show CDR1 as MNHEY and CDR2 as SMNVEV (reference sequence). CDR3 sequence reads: CASSFPPAANSPLHF. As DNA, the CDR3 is TGTGCCAGCAGTTTCCCGCCGGCAGCGAATTCACCCCTCCACTTT.

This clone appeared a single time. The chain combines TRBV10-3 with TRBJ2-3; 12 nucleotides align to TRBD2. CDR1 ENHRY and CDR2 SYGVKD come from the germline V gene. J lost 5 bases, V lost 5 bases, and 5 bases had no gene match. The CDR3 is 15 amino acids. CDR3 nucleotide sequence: TGTGCCATCAGTCCTAGCGGGAGGGCCAGAGATACGCAGTATTTT. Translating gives CAISPSGRARDTQYF.

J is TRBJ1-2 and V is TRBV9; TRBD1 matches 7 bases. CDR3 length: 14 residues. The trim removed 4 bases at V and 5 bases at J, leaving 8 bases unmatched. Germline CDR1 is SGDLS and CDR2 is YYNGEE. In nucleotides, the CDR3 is TGTGCCAGCAGCCAACACAGGGGCGGGTATGGCTACACCTTC. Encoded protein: CASSQHRGGYGYTF. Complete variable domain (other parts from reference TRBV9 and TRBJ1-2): DSGVTQTPKHLITATGQRVTLRCSPRSGDLSVYWYQQSLDQGLQFLIQYYNGEERAKGNILERFSAQQFPDLHSELNLSSLELGDSALYFCASSQHRGGYGYTFGSGTRLTVV.